This T cell receptor beta chain stems from a study of T cell changes during pregnancy in multiple sclerosis. The CDR3 covers 12 residues. V lost 5 bases to trimming and J lost 4 bases, with 11 bases between them. The germline V gene encodes CDR1 SQVTM and CDR2 ANQGSEA. The assay was immunoSEQ multiplex PCR, and TCRdb's table has in-frame clones only and misses some. The sample has tens of thousands of clones, 80% to 95% seen once; the top ten hold just under 2%. The chain uses TRBV29-1 and TRBJ2-5, with D perhaps matching TRBD2 (6 bases). The clonotype comes from a female donor with multiple sclerosis, enrolled in a pregnancy study. The material sequenced was peripheral blood, taken in the second trimester of pregnancy. CDR3 sequence: CSVIVGGETQYF. CDR3 nucleotide sequence: TGCAGCGTTATTGTCGGGGGAGAGACCCAGTACTTC.